These 25 T cell receptor beta chains were sequenced from one sample in a study of a mutant IDH1 vaccine in newly diagnosed glioma. Stated time point: week 11, during vaccination. A 20-mer mutant IDH1 peptide at 300 ug was injected subcutaneously with topical imiquimod. Antigen specificity for these receptors is unknown. The table came from immunoSEQ multiplex PCR; TCRdb's copy has only in-frame clones and leaves some out. The data show some 130,000 clones, around 77% seen once. The input for sequencing was PBMCs, taken from a glioma patient whose treatment included an IDH1 peptide vaccine. The source is a man aged 35-49 years with glioma.

V and J are TRBV7-8 and TRBJ2-1; D assignment may be TRBD1 or TRBD2 (6 bases each). Germline V gene data show CDR1 as SGHVS and CDR2 as FQNEAQ. This CDR3 has 17 residues. The V gene lost 2 bases and the J gene lost 0 bases, with 14 bases spanning the gap. This chain's CDR3 is CASSLMGGSGSYNEQFF. The CDR3, as DNA: TGTGCCAGCAGCTTAATGGGGGGCTCCGGCTCCTACAATGAGCAGTTCTTC.

The table lists this clone with a count of one. V gene TRBV14 combines with J gene TRBJ2-2; D unresolved. The germline V and J ends were trimmed by 1 base and 7 bases, with 7 bases remaining between them. Germline CDR1 SGHDN, CDR2 FVKESK. The CDR3 runs 13 residues. CDR3 DNA sequence: TGTGCCAGCAGCCAAGTCTTCGGCGGGGAGCTGTTTTTT. As protein: CASSQVFGGELFF.

J is TRBJ1-2 and V is TRBV4-2; TRBD1 agrees at 8 bases. This CDR3 spans 15 amino acids. The ends lost 1 base at V and 3 bases at J; junction bases unmatched: 4. Germline assignment: CDR1 LGHNA and CDR2 YNFKEQ. The CDR3 DNA follows: TGTGCCAGCAGCCAAGGAGACAGGGGCGACTATGGCTACACCTTC. Its translation: CASSQGDRGDYGYTF.

J is TRBJ2-6 and V is TRBV5-4; D unresolved. Between the trimmed V and J ends, which lost 4 bases and 5 bases, there was a span of 7 bases. The CDR3 sequence is 13 residues long. Per the germline V gene, CDR1 is SGHNT and CDR2 is YYREEE (reference sequence). The CDR3 bases are TGTGCCAGCAGCACCAGTAGGGCCAACGTCCTGACTTTC. This sequence encodes CASSTSRANVLTF.

The count of this clone is one. This rearrangement joins TRBV5-1 to TRBJ1-2; TRBD1 might be the D (5 bases). Looked up from germline, CDR1 is SGHRS and CDR2 is YFSETQ. The V gene lost 1 base and the J gene lost 8 bases, with 15 bases spanning the gap. The CDR3 extends over 14 amino acids. The CDR3 coding sequence is TGCGCCAGCAGCTTGTCTTCGCAGGGTGGCGGCTACACCTTC. Encoded protein: CASSLSSQGGGYTF.

This clone has only one observation. J is TRBJ2-7 and V is TRBV6-5; D uncertain. V lost 2 bases and J 2 bases, leaving 16 bases between the germline ends. The CDR3 runs 16 residues. Germline V lookup: CDR1 MNHEY, CDR2 SVGAGI. CDR3 sequence (DNA): TGTGCCAGCAGTTACCTCCCCGGCAGGCGCACCTACGAGCAGTACTTC. This encodes CASSYLPGRRTYEQYF.

The chain has TRBV7-2 and TRBJ1-6; 12 bases match TRBD1. The CDR3 contains 16 residues. Unmatched junction bases numbered 5, after V lost 4 bases and J lost 7 bases. Per the germline V gene, CDR1 is SGHTA and CDR2 is FQGNSA. CDR3 nucleotides: TGTGCCAGCAGCTGGACCGGGACAGGGGGCAATTCACCCCTCCACTTT. Translated, it gives CASSWTGTGGNSPLHF.

This clone came up once. The chain has TRBV18 and TRBJ2-6; 9 bases fit TRBD1. V lost 3 bases to trimming and J lost 4 bases; unmatched junction nucleotides: 10. CDR1 KGHSH and CDR2 LQKENI come from the germline V gene. The CDR3 runs to 18 residues. In DNA form, the CDR3 reads TGTGCCAGCTCACCCCTACAGGGGGCGTCCGCGGGGGCCAACGTCCTGACTTTC. Its protein product is CASSPLQGASAGANVLTF.

This chain uses TRBV4-2 with TRBJ2-7; a weak D match, TRBD2 (5 bases). Germline-derived CDR1 and CDR2 are LGHNA and YNFKEQ. The CDR3 covers 15 residues. The V and J ends lost 3 bases and 1 base respectively, with 13 bases between them. CDR3 sequence: CASSQGDTRSYEQYF. The CDR3 region has the DNA TGTGCCAGCAGCCAGGGAGACACAAGATCCTACGAGCAGTACTTC.

CDR3 residues: CAWTGQGYTEAFF. CDR3 bases: TGTGCCTGGACAGGGCAAGGATACACTGAAGCTTTCTTT. The V call is TRBV30, the J call TRBJ1-1, with TRBD1 as a possible D gene (5 bases). Looked up from germline, CDR1 is GTSNPN and CDR2 is SVGIG (reference sequence). The V end was cut by 4 bases, the J end by 3 bases, with 12 bases between. CDR3 length: 13 amino acids.

This clone was seen a single time. The genes are TRBV29-1 and TRBJ2-7; TRBD1 matches at 7 bases. With 4 bases clipped from V and 2 bases from J, the junction kept 5 bases outside the gene matches. The CDR3 extends over 13 amino acids. CDR1 and CDR2 from the germline V gene are SQVTM and ANQGSEA. CDR3 protein: CSVGRQGAYEQYF. The CDR3 nucleotides are TGCAGCGTTGGGAGACAGGGTGCCTACGAGCAGTACTTC.

The chain carries TRBV7-9 and TRBJ1-5; maybe TRBD1 (6 bases). Germline V gene sequence: CDR1 SEHNR, CDR2 FQNEAQ (reference sequence). Deletions cut 4 bases from V and 3 bases from J, with 10 bases between. The CDR3 length is 14 residues. CDR3 DNA: TGTGCCAGCAGCTCACAGGGAACCAATCAGCCCCAGCATTTT. This encodes CASSSQGTNQPQHF. The full variable domain, its missing parts supplied by reference TRBV7-9 and TRBJ1-5, is DTGVSQNPRHKITKRGQNVTFRCDPISEHNRLYWYRQTLGQGPEFLTYFQNEAQLEKSRLLSDRFSAERPKGSFSTLEIQRTEQGDSAMYLCASSSQGTNQPQHFGDGTRLSIL.

The chain uses TRBV5-6 and TRBJ2-5; no clear D. The CDR3 runs to 15 residues. Germline CDR1 SGHDT, CDR2 YYEEEE. Trimming left V 1 base short and J 1 base short, with 11 bases between. The CDR3 here is CASSLSPSFQETQYF. CDR3 nucleotide sequence: TGTGCCAGCAGCTTGTCTCCGAGTTTCCAAGAGACCCAGTACTTC. The entire variable domain, with the rest obtained from reference TRBV5-6 and TRBJ2-5, is as follows: DAGVTQSPTHLIKTRGQQVTLRCSPKSGHDTVSWYQQALGQGPQFIFQYYEEEERQRGNFPDRFSGHQFPNYSSELNVNALLLGDSALYLCASSLSPSFQETQYFGPGTRLLVL.

The V gene is TRBV28, the J gene TRBJ2-1; D unresolved. The germline V gene encodes CDR1 MDHEN and CDR2 SYDVKM. Trimming shortened V by 8 bases and J by 9 bases, and 17 bases separated the two germline ends. This CDR3 has 13 residues. The CDR3 region has the DNA TGTGCCAGCTCCCGACAAGGTCCCAGTGAGCAGTTCTTC. Translation: CASSRQGPSEQFF.

V gene TRBV6-1 combines with J gene TRBJ1-1; D may be TRBD1 (5 bases). Trimming took off 10 bases at V and 5 bases at J, with 17 bases between the two ends. Germline V gene sequence: CDR1 MNHNS, CDR2 SASEGT. This CDR3 is built from 13 residues. The CDR3 DNA is TGTGCCACCACTTGGGGGGATGTAACTGAAGCTTTCTTT. Its protein is CATTWGDVTEAFF.

The chain combines TRBV28 with TRBJ1-5; D remains unclear. The germline CDR1 and CDR2 sequences are MDHEN and SYDVKM. This CDR3 contains 16 residues. Trimming left V 6 bases short and J 0 bases short, with 15 bases between. CDR3 nucleotide sequence: TGTGCCAGCAGCCAACTAGGCAGTTATAGCAATCAGCCCCAGCATTTT. It yields the protein CASSQLGSYSNQPQHF.

J is TRBJ2-3 and V is TRBV5-1; 14 positions match TRBD2. Germline lookup yields CDR1 SGHRS and CDR2 YFSETQ. Trimming took 4 bases from V and 0 from J; bases not matched to a gene: 10. The CDR3 is made up of 19 amino acids. The CDR3 coding sequence is TGCGCCAGCAGCGGATCCGGGACTAGCGGGGGTCCTAGCACAGATACGCAGTATTTT. It encodes CASSGSGTSGGPSTDTQYF. Combining the CDR3 with reference TRBV5-1 and TRBJ2-3 gives the whole variable domain KAGVTQTPRYLIKTRGQQVTLSCSPISGHRSVSWYQQTPGQGLQFLFEYFSETQRNKGNFPGRFSGRQFSNSRSEMNVSTLELGDSALYLCASSGSGTSGGPSTDTQYFGPGTRLTVL.

This clone was recorded a few times. The genes are TRBV7-3 and TRBJ2-1; weak D call: TRBD1 (6 bases). V lost 2 bases and J 6 bases, leaving 14 bases between the germline ends. Looked up from germline, CDR1 is SGHTA and CDR2 is FQGTGA. The CDR3 is made up of 15 amino acids. CDR3 DNA sequence: TGTGCCAGCAGCTTAGGCAAGAGGGGGACCAATGAGCAGTTCTTC. Residues: CASSLGKRGTNEQFF. The variable domain in full, completed from reference TRBV7-3 and TRBJ2-1, reads GAGVSQTPSNKVTEKGKYVELRCDPISGHTALYWYRQSLGQGPEFLIYFQGTGAADDSGLPNDRFFAVRPEGSVSTLKIQRTERGDSAVYLCASSLGKRGTNEQFFGPGTRLTVL.

V gene TRBV7-9 combines with J gene TRBJ1-4; D remains ambiguous. Per germline, CDR1 SEHNR and CDR2 FQNEAQ (reference sequence). V gave up 2 bases and J gave up 0 bases, with 4 bases separating them. This CDR3 is 14 amino acids long. The CDR3: CASSLSATNEKLFF. The CDR3 DNA sequence: TGTGCCAGCAGCTTAAGCGCAACTAATGAAAAACTGTTTTTT.

This clone was recorded once. This chain uses TRBV6-5 with TRBJ2-7; the D gene could be TRBD1 or TRBD2 (5 bases each). The CDR3 contains 12 residues. V lost 2 bases and J 8 bases, leaving 10 bases between the germline ends. The germline V gene has CDR1 MNHEY and CDR2 SVGAGI. The CDR3 here is CASSYGPGQQYF. The CDR3 DNA reads as TGTGCCAGCAGTTACGGGCCGGGGCAGCAGTACTTC.

The chain recombines TRBV11-1 with TRBJ1-2; unclear D gene. Trimming removed 4 bases at V and 7 bases at J, with 13 bases between. Germline loops: CDR1 SGHAT, CDR2 FQDESV (reference sequence). The CDR3 covers 13 residues. The CDR3 here is CASSSPAAGGYTF. The DNA for the CDR3 is TGTGCCAGCAGCTCACCAGCGGCAGGTGGCTACACCTTC.

The rearrangement joins TRBV5-6 to TRBJ1-1; D not resolved. Trimming cost V 1 base and J 2 bases, with 6 bases left between them. CDR3 length: 13 amino acids. Germline V CDR1 and CDR2: SGHDT, YYEEEE. CDR3 sequence (DNA): TGTGCCAGCAGCTTGCCGGGTAACACTGAAGCTTTCTTT. The encoded protein is CASSLPGNTEAFF.

The chain links TRBV6-5 to TRBJ1-2; 7 bases align to TRBD1. The CDR3 consists of 16 residues. The V segment lost 2 bases and the J segment 4 bases; nucleotides outside the gene matches: 10. Looked up from germline, CDR1 is MNHEY and CDR2 is SVGAGI. The CDR3 bases are TGTGCCAGCAGTTACGGGAGGGGGCGACGGGGCTATGGCTACACCTTC. It yields the protein CASSYGRGRRGYGYTF.

This clone has just one count. The CDR3 DNA sequence: TGCAGCGTGGAGACAGGGTCTTTTAGCGCAGATACGCAGTATTTT. Amino acid sequence: CSVETGSFSADTQYF. The chain joins TRBV29-1 to TRBJ2-3; TRBD1 matches at 7 bases. Per the germline V gene, CDR1 is SQVTM and CDR2 is ANQGSEA. The CDR3 contains 15 residues. With 6 bases clipped from V and 4 bases from J, the junction kept 13 bases outside the gene matches.

V usage is TRBV5-4 and J usage is TRBJ2-7; D is possibly TRBD1 (6 bases). Germline V gives CDR1 SGHNT, CDR2 YYREEE (reference sequence). V lost 4 bases to trimming and J lost 5 bases, with 13 bases between them. This CDR3 has 13 residues. The CDR3 nucleotides are TGTGCCAGCAGCCGGACAGAGAGCGACGAGCAGTACTTC. Its protein product is CASSRTESDEQYF.